The clone carrying this T cell receptor (beta chain) was observed a single time. This sample is part of a study of blood T cell repertoires in COVID-19. For the study at large: From the United States, Italy and Spain came samples of acute and convalescent COVID-19.

This CDR3 region has 13 residues. The germline V gene has CDR1 MGHDK and CDR2 SYGVNS. Between the trimmed V and J ends, which lost 6 bases and 7 bases, there was a span of 16 bases. This table comes from immunoSEQ multiplex PCR, and its TCRdb copy is limited to in-frame clones, with some not included. The data contain 250,000 to 400,000 clones, around 88% of them seen just once; the ten biggest clones take up approximately 1.8%. Source material: peripheral blood. This chain connects TRBV25-1 to TRBJ2-7; D possibly corresponds to TRBD1 (5 bases). The sequence came from a woman aged 25 to 39 with COVID-19, enrolled during active disease. In DNA, the CDR3 is TGTGCCAGCAGGGGGTTAGACAGCATAGAGCAGTACTTC. Amino acids: CASRGLDSIEQYF.